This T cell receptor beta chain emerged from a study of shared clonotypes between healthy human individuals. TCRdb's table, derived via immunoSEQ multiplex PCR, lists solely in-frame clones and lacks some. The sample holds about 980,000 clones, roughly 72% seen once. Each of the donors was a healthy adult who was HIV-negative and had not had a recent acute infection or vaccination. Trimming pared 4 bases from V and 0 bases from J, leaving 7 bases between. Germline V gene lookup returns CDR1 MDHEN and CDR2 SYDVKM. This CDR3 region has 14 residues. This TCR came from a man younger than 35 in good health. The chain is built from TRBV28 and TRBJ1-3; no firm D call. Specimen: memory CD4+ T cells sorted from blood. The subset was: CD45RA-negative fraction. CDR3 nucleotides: TGTGCCAGCAGTTCAGTTAACTCTGGAAACACCATATATTTT. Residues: CASSSVNSGNTIYF.